Below, one T cell receptor (beta chain) is given with its context. This sample is part of a study of blood T cell repertoires in COVID-19. Across the study: The United States, Italy and Spain were the sources of the acute and convalescent COVID-19 samples. In each case, the material was cDNA or gDNA derived from T cells, B-cell-depleted T cells, or PBMCs.

Clones were sequenced by immunoSEQ multiplex PCR, and TCRdb holds only the in-frame ones, with some missing. This sample yields under 200,000 clones, of which roughly 86% are seen a single time; 2.5% to 4% belongs to the top ten. This CDR3 is built from 15 residues. Germline V gene data show CDR1 as SGHRS and CDR2 as YFSETQ. Trimming removed 2 bases from V and 1 base from J, with 12 bases in between. This sequence was found in a man between 65 and 85 years old with acute or convalescent COVID-19. The sample consisted of peripheral blood. The chain combines TRBV5-1 with TRBJ1-1, with D uncertain. The CDR3 here is CASSLPLTGNTEAFF. The DNA of the CDR3 is TGCGCCAGCAGCTTACCTTTGACGGGGAACACTGAAGCTTTCTTT.